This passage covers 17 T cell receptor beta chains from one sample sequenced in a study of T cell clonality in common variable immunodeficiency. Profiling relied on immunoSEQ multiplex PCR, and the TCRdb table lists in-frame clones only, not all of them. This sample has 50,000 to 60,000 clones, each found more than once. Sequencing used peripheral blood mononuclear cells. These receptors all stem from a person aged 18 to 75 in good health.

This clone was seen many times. CDR3 sequence reads: CASRQGIYEQYF. The covered CDR3 bases are TGTGCCAGTAGACAGGGGATCTACGAG. The chain joins TRBV19 to TRBJ2-7; TRBD1 matches at 7 bases. The read halts 3 residues ahead of the CDR3 end, with the missing end drawn from the germline J gene. V lost 6 bases and J lost 3; bases outside the gene matches: 2. The CDR3 is 12 amino acids. Looked up from germline, CDR1 is LNHDA and CDR2 is SQIVND (reference sequence).

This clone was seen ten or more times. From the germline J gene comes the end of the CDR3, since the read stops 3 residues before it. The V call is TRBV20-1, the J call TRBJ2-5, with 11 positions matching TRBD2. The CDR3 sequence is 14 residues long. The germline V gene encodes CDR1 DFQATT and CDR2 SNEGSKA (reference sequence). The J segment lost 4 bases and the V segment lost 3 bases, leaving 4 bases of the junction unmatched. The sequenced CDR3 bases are TGCAGTGCTAGGCAACTAGCGGGGGTAGAGACC. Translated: CSARQLAGVET. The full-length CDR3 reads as CSARQLAGVETQYF.

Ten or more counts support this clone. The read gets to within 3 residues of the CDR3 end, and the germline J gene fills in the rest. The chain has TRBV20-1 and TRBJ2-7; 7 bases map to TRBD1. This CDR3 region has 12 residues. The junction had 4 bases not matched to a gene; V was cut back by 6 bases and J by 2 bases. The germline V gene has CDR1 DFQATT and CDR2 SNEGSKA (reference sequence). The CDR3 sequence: CSAPDRAYEQYF. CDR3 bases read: TGCAGTGCACCCGACAGGGCCTACGAG.

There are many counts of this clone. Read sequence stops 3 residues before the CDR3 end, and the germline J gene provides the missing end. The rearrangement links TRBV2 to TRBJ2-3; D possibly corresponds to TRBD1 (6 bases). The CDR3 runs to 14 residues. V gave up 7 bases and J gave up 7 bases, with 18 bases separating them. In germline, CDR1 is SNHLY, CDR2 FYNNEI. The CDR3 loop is CASTPRGQSHTQYF. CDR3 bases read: TGTGCCAGCACCCCTCGAGGACAGTCTCATACG.

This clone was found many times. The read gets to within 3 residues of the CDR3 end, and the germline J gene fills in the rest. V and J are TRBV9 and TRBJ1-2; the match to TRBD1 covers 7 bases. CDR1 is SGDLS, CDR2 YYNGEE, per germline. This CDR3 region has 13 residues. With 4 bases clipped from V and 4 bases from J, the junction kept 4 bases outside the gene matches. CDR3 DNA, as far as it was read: TGTGCCAGCAGCACGGGACAGACCTATGGC. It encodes CASSTGQTYG. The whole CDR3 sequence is CASSTGQTYGYTF.

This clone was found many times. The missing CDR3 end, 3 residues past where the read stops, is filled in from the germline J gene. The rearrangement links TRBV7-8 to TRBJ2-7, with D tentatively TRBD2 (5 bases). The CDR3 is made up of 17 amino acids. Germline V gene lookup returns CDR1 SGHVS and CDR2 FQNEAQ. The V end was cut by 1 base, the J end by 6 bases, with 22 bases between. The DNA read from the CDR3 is TGTGCCAGCAGCTTAGTGTTTGGAGCAGTCCGGGGTCGCGAG. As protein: CASSLVFGAVRGRE. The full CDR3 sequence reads CASSLVFGAVRGREQYF.

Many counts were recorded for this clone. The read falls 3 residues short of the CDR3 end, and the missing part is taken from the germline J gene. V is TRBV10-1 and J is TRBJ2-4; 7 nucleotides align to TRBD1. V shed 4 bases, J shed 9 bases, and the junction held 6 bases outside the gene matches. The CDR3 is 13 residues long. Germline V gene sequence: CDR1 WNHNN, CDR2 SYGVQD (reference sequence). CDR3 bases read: TGCGCCAGCAGTGCCAGGGACAGAAGCATT. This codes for CASSARDRSI. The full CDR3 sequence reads CASSARDRSIQYF.

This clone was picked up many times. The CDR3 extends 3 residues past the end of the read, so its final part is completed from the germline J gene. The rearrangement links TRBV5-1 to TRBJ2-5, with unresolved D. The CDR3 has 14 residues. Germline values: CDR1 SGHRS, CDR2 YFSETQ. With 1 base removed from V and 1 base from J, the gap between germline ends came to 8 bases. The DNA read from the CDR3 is TGCGCCAGCAGCTTGAACAGCCTCCAAGAGACC. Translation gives CASSLNSLQET. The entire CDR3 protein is CASSLNSLQETQYF.

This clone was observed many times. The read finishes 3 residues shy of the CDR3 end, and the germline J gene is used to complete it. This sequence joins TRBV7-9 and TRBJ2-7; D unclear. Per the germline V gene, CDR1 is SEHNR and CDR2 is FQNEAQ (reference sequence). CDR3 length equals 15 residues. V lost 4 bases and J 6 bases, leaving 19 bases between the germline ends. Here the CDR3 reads CASSSPNSLLGEQYF. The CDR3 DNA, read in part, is TGTGCCAGCAGCTCCCCTAATAGCCTCTTAGGCGAG.

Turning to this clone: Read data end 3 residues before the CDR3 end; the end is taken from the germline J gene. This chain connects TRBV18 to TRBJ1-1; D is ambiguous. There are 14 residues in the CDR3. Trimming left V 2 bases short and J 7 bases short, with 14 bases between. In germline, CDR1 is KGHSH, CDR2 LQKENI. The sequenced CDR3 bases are TGTGCCAGCTCACCATCCCAAAGCAGGAGTGAA. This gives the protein CASSPSQSRSE. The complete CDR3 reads CASSPSQSRSEAFF.

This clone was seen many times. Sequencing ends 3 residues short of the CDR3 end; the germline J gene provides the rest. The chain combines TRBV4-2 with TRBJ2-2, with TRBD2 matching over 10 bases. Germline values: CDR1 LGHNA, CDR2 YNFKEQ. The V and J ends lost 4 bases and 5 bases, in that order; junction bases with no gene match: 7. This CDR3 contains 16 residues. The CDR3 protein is CASSLNLAGVTGELFF. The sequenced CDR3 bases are TGTGCCAGCAGCCTTAATCTAGCGGGAGTTACCGGGGAG.

The DNA read from the CDR3 is TGTGCCAGCTCATCTCAATTGAGGGGGAACACTGAA. It codes for CASSSQLRGNTE. The complete CDR3 sequence is CASSSQLRGNTEAFF. The chain is built from TRBV18 and TRBJ1-1; the D gene is possibly TRBD1 (5 bases). The CDR3 is cut off 3 residues early in the read; its end comes from the germline J gene. This CDR3 is 15 amino acids long. The ends were cut back, 5 bases at V and 1 base at J, with 14 bases in the middle. Germline V gene data show CDR1 as KGHSH and CDR2 as LQKENI.

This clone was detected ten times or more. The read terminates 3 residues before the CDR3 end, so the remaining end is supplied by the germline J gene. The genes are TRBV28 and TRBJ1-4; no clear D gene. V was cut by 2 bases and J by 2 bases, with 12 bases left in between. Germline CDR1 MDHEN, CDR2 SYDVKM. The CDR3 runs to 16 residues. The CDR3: CASSLISGGTNEKLFF. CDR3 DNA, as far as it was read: TGTGCCAGCAGTTTAATTTCAGGCGGGACTAATGAAAAA.

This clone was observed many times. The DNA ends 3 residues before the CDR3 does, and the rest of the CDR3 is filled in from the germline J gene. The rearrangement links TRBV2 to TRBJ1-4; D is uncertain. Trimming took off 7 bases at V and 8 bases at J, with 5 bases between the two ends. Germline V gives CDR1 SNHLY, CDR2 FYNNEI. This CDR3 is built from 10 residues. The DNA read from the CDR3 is TGTGCCAGCATCCAGGAAAAA. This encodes CASIQEK. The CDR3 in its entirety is CASIQEKLFF. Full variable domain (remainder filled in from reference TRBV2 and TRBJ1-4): EPEVTQTPSHQVTQMGQEVILRCVPISNHLYFYWYRQILGQKVEFLVSFYNNEISEKSEIFDDQFSVERPDGSNFTLKIRSTKLEDSAMYFCASIQEKLFFGSGTQLSVL.

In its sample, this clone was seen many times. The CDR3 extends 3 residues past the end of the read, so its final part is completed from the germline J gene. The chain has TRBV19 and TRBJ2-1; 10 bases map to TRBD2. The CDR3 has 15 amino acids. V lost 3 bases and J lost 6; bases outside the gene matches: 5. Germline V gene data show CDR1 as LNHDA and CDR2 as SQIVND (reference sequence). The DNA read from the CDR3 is TGTGCCAGTAGTATTACCGGGACTAGCGTCAATGAG. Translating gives CASSITGTSVNE. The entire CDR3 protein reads CASSITGTSVNEQFF.

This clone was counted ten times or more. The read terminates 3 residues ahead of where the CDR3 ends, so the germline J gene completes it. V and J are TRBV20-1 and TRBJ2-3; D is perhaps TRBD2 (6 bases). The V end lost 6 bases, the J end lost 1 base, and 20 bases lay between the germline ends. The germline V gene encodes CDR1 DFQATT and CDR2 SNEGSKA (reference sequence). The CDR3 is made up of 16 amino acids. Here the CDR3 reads CSADPRLVDGTDTQYF. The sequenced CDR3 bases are TGCAGTGCGGACCCTAGACTAGTGGACGGCACAGATACG.

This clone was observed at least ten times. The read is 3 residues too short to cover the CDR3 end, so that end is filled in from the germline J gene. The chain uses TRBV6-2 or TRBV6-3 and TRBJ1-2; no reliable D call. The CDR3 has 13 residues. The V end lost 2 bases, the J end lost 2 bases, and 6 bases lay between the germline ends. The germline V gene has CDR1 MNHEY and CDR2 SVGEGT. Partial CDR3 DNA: TGTGCCAGCAGTTACGGCCGAAACTATGGC. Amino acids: CASSYGRNYG. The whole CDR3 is CASSYGRNYGYTF.